This is a list of T cell receptor beta chains from one sample in a study of blood T cell repertoires in COVID-19. Clones were read by immunoSEQ multiplex PCR, and TCRdb kept only the in-frame ones, dropping some. The data show some 300,000 clones, about 87% seen once. Sequenced input: peripheral blood. These receptors originate from a man in his 70s with acute or convalescent COVID-19. CDR3s include the opening cysteine and the closing phenylalanine or tryptophan. A D gene is named only where the DNA matches it firmly. A clone size is listed for some rows: how often the clone was seen (once, few, many), or a class if it is expanded.

TRBV5-1,TRBD1,NA,TRBJ1-1,TGCGCCAGCAGCTTTAAGGGGACAGGGGGCGGAATGAACACTGAAGCTTTCTTT,CASSFKGTGGGMNTEAFF
TRBV18,NA,NA,TRBJ1-2,TGTGCCAGCTCACCATCGGCGATCGGGGACTATGGCTACACCTTC,CASSPSAIGDYGYTF
TRBV7-9,NA,NA,TRBJ2-3,TGTGCCAGCACCTCAATCACAGATACGCAGTATTTT,CASTSITDTQYF
TRBV28,NA,NA,TRBJ1-2,TGTGCCAGCAGTGGGACTGCAGACAGCGGCTATGGCTACACCTTC,CASSGTADSGYGYTF
TRBV15,NA,NA,TRBJ1-2,TGTGCCACAAGCACCAGGGGTGATGGCTACACCTTC,CATSTRGDGYTF
TRBV16,TRBD1,once,TRBJ1-6,TGTGCCAGCAGCCATTCCGGGACAGGGGAGCTGGGTTCACCCCTCCACTTT,CASSHSGTGELGSPLHF
TRBV30,TRBD1,NA,TRBJ1-5,TGTGCCTGGAGTGGACAGGGGGTCGGTCAGCCCCAGCATTTT,CAWSGQGVGQPQHF
TRBV5-4,TRBD2,NA,TRBJ2-2,TGTGCCAGCAGCTGGACTAGCGGGGGGGGTGGCACCGGGGAGCTGTTTTTT,CASSWTSGGGGTGELFF
TRBV5-5,NA,NA,TRBJ1-2,TGTGCCAGCAGCTCCTCGGGACATGCCGATGGCTACACCTTC,CASSSSGHADGYTF
TRBV10-2,TRBD1,NA,TRBJ2-5,TGCGCCAGCAGTGACACCCGGGGCAGGGGGTTGGAGACCCAGTACTTC,CASSDTRGRGLETQYF
TRBV3-1/TRBV3-2,TRBD1,NA,TRBJ1-2,TGTGCCAGCAGCCAAGATCGGGACAGGAGGAGAGACTATGGCTACACCTTC,CASSQDRDRRRDYGYTF
TRBV28,TRBD1,NA,TRBJ1-1,TGTGCCAGCAGTTCGTCAATTACAGGGGACATCGTTTCTGAAGCTTTCTTT,CASSSSITGDIVSEAFF
TRBV28,TRBD1,NA,TRBJ1-4,TGTGCCACTTATGACAACCCGGGACAGGGAGGGGAAAAACTGTTTTTT,CATYDNPGQGGEKLFF
TRBV5-4,NA,NA,TRBJ2-3,TGTGCCAGCAGCTCTCGGACAGGCACAGATACGCAGTATTTT,CASSSRTGTDTQYF
TRBV28,NA,NA,TRBJ2-7,TGTGCCAGCATCGAGAACAGGGCCCAATCCTACGAGCAGTACTTC,CASIENRAQSYEQYF
TRBV9,NA,NA,TRBJ1-1,TGTGCCAGCACCCGTAGCGGGTCCCACACTGAAGCTTTCTTT,CASTRSGSHTEAFF